This passage covers 32 T cell receptor beta chains from one sample sequenced in a study of blood T cell repertoires in COVID-19. The data were produced by immunoSEQ multiplex PCR, yet TCRdb's version contains in-frame clones alone and is incomplete. The top ten hold around 15% of the sample, which has tens of thousands of clones, roughly 90% seen once. The sequenced material came from peripheral blood. The receptors here all came from a woman aged 55-70 years with active COVID-19.

This chain connects TRBV11-2 to TRBJ2-1; D is perhaps TRBD1 (5 bases). The germline gives CDR1 SGHAT, CDR2 FQNNGV. CDR3 size: 16 residues. Trimming left V 5 bases short and J 3 bases short, with 17 bases between. The CDR3 loop is CASSLNPPRDYNEQFF. The CDR3 DNA follows: TGTGCCAGCAGCCTTAACCCCCCCAGGGACTACAATGAGCAGTTCTTC.

J is TRBJ2-3 and V is TRBV9, with TRBD2 matching over 11 bases. There are 16 residues in the CDR3. The V segment lost 4 bases and the J segment 8 bases; nucleotides outside the gene matches: 12. Germline V CDR1 and CDR2: SGDLS, YYNGEE. CDR3 DNA sequence: TGTGCCAGCAGCTTCCCTAGCGGGGGGTCTGGGGCTACGCAGTATTTT. Its translation: CASSFPSGGSGATQYF.

The chain carries TRBV7-3 and TRBJ2-3, with D possibly matching TRBD2 (7 bases). The CDR3 runs 15 residues. Germline CDR1 and CDR2: SGHTA and FQGTGA. With 2 bases removed from V and 6 bases from J, the gap between germline ends came to 15 bases. The CDR3 nucleotides read TGTGCCAGCAGCTTAGCCGGGGGGCTTCTTGATACGCAGTATTTT. Translation: CASSLAGGLLDTQYF. Full variable domain (rest looked up from reference TRBV7-3 and TRBJ2-3): GAGVSQTPSNKVTEKGKYVELRCDPISGHTALYWYRQSLGQGPEFLIYFQGTGAADDSGLPNDRFFAVRPEGSVSTLKIQRTERGDSAVYLCASSLAGGLLDTQYFGPGTRLTVL.

The chain joins TRBV18 to TRBJ2-7, with a weak D call TRBD1 (6 bases). CDR1 KGHSH and CDR2 LQKENI come from the germline V gene. With 2 bases removed from V and 6 bases from J, the gap between germline ends came to 20 bases. The CDR3 sequence is 16 residues long. The CDR3 sequence is CASSPWSGVDLLEQYF. CDR3 coding DNA: TGTGCCAGCTCACCATGGTCAGGGGTCGACCTCCTCGAGCAGTACTTC.

CDR3 protein: CASSLGATEAFF. DNA of the CDR3: TGTGCCAGCAGTTTGGGGGCCACTGAAGCTTTCTTT. V usage is TRBV28 and J usage is TRBJ1-1, with a weak D call TRBD1 (6 bases). The CDR3 has 12 residues. The ends were cut back, 3 bases at V and 4 bases at J, with 6 bases in the middle. Germline-derived CDR1 and CDR2 are MDHEN and SYDVKM.

V and J are TRBV19 and TRBJ2-4, with D maybe TRBD1 (6 bases). V lost 10 bases and J 8 bases, leaving 12 bases between the germline ends. This CDR3 contains 11 residues. The germline V gene encodes CDR1 LNHDA and CDR2 SQIVND (reference sequence). The CDR3 sequence: CAISAGDIQYF. Here the CDR3 DNA reads TGTGCCATATCGGCAGGGGACATTCAGTACTTC.

The chain employs TRBV19 and TRBJ2-7, with 7 positions matching TRBD1. The CDR3 covers 13 residues. Germline CDR1 reads LNHDA; CDR2 reads SQIVND (reference sequence). Trimming at V came to 1 base and at J to 3 bases, leaving 0 bases not matched to a gene. This CDR3 is CASSIAGGYEQYF. Here the CDR3 DNA reads TGTGCCAGTAGTATAGCAGGGGGCTACGAGCAGTACTTC.

The J gene is TRBJ1-3, the V gene TRBV2; no firm D call. Trimming took 6 bases from V and 0 from J, leaving 12 bases between them. Germline V gives CDR1 SNHLY, CDR2 FYNNEI. This CDR3 is 15 amino acids long. The CDR3 here is CASRSEISSGNTIYF. The CDR3 region has the DNA TGTGCCAGCAGGAGTGAAATTAGCTCTGGAAACACCATATATTTT.

This chain links TRBV28 with TRBJ1-1; the D gene is possibly TRBD1 (6 bases). This CDR3 spans 13 amino acids. The germline V gene encodes CDR1 MDHEN and CDR2 SYDVKM. The germline V and J ends were trimmed by 5 bases and 1 base, with 8 bases remaining between them. Here the CDR3 reads CASSRTANTEAFF. The CDR3 region has the DNA TGTGCCAGCAGTCGGACAGCGAACACTGAAGCTTTCTTT.

The gene calls are TRBV5-8 and TRBJ2-1, with 7 bases that match TRBD2. The V and J ends lost 6 bases and 9 bases, in that order; junction bases with no gene match: 15. CDR1 SGHTS and CDR2 YDEGEE come from the germline V gene. The CDR3 is 15 amino acids. The CDR3 DNA reads TGTGCCAGCAACCCGGGACTAAGCGGCCGTGGTGAGCAGTTCTTC. This sequence encodes CASNPGLSGRGEQFF. The entire variable domain, with the rest obtained from reference TRBV5-8 and TRBJ2-1, is as follows: EAGVTQSPTHLIKTRGQQATLRCSPISGHTSVYWYQQALGLGLQFLLWYDEGEERNRGNFPPRFSGRQFPNYSSELNVNALELEDSALYLCASNPGLSGRGEQFFGPGTRLTVL.

The chain carries TRBV7-8 and TRBJ1-5; 7 nucleotides line up with TRBD1. Germline V gives CDR1 SGHVS, CDR2 FQNEAQ. Germline trimming cut 1 base from V and 3 bases from J; bases unmatched to any gene: 6. The CDR3 contains 16 residues. The CDR3 DNA reads TGTGCCAGCAGCTTAGATTGGACAGGAGTCAATCAGCCCCAGCATTTT. Translation gives CASSLDWTGVNQPQHF. Combining the CDR3 with reference TRBV7-8 and TRBJ1-5 gives the whole variable domain GAGVSQSPRYKVAKRGQDVALRCDPISGHVSLFWYQQALGQGPEFLTYFQNEAQLDKSGLPSDRFFAERPEGSVSTLKIQRTQQEDSAVYLCASSLDWTGVNQPQHFGDGTRLSIL.

The V call is TRBV4-3, the J call TRBJ1-1, with D maybe TRBD1 (6 bases). Trimming removed 0 bases from V and 5 bases from J, with 13 bases in between. The germline gives CDR1 LGHNA, CDR2 YSLEER. The CDR3 length is 15 residues. The CDR3 loop reads CASSQDGQGSTEAFF. In DNA form, the CDR3 reads TGCGCCAGCAGCCAAGATGGCCAGGGGAGTACTGAAGCTTTCTTT.

The chain links TRBV30 to TRBJ1-4; TRBD1 might be the D (6 bases). The CDR3 sequence is 13 residues long. The V gene lost 4 bases and the J gene lost 5 bases, with 11 bases spanning the gap. In germline, CDR1 is GTSNPN, CDR2 SVGIG (reference sequence). The CDR3 loop is CAWTGGPNEKLFF. The CDR3 region has the DNA TGTGCCTGGACGGGGGGGCCGAATGAAAAACTGTTTTTT.

This chain connects TRBV5-4 to TRBJ2-1, with D perhaps TRBD1 (6 bases). Trimming removed 4 bases from V and 5 bases from J, with 25 bases in between. Looked up from germline, CDR1 is SGHNT and CDR2 is YYREEE (reference sequence). The CDR3 is 18 amino acids. The CDR3: CASSPKTGPNILDNEQFF. CDR3 DNA: TGTGCCAGCAGCCCCAAGACAGGTCCGAATATCCTTGACAATGAGCAGTTCTTC.

This chain connects TRBV28 to TRBJ2-7, with TRBD2 matching over 13 bases. Germline loops: CDR1 MDHEN, CDR2 SYDVKM. With 6 bases clipped from V and 5 bases from J, the junction kept 16 bases outside the gene matches. The CDR3 consists of 18 residues. Here the CDR3 DNA reads TGTGCCAGCAGCTTGGACGGGGAACTAGCGGGGGGGCACCACGAGCAGTACTTC. Translating it yields CASSLDGELAGGHHEQYF.

The J gene is TRBJ2-5, the V gene TRBV6-5; D may be TRBD1 (6 bases). CDR1 and CDR2 (germline): MNHEY, SVGAGI. CDR3 length: 15 residues. Trimming removed 8 bases from V and 1 base from J, with 17 bases in between. In DNA form, the CDR3 reads TGTGCCAGCCCGTCACTGGGGGCCTCCCAAGAGACCCAGTACTTC. Residues: CASPSLGASQETQYF.

The rearrangement links TRBV30 to TRBJ1-1; possible D gene TRBD1, 6 bases. Trimming removed 3 bases from V and 7 bases from J, with 15 bases in between. The germline V gene has CDR1 GTSNPN and CDR2 SVGIG (reference sequence). The length of the CDR3 is 13 residues. The CDR3 spells CAWSATGLDEAFF. DNA of the CDR3: TGTGCCTGGAGCGCCACAGGGTTGGATGAAGCTTTCTTT.

The gene calls are TRBV2 and TRBJ1-2; D is unresolved. Between the trimmed V and J ends, which lost 4 bases and 4 bases, there was a span of 10 bases. The CDR3 contains 13 residues. Looked up from germline, CDR1 is SNHLY and CDR2 is FYNNEI. DNA of the CDR3: TGTGCCAGCAGTGTGCCGTCGGGCTATGGCTACACCTTC. Protein sequence: CASSVPSGYGYTF. The full variable domain, completed using reference TRBV2 and TRBJ1-2, is EPEVTQTPSHQVTQMGQEVILRCVPISNHLYFYWYRQILGQKVEFLVSFYNNEISEKSEIFDDQFSVERPDGSNFTLKIRSTKLEDSAMYFCASSVPSGYGYTFGSGTRLTVV.

The CDR3 region is CASSVQGADVETQYF. CDR3 bases: TGCGCCAGCAGCGTCCAGGGGGCCGATGTGGAGACCCAGTACTTC. This sequence joins TRBV5-1 and TRBJ2-5, with 8 nucleotides matching TRBD1. The V gene's germline CDR1 is SGHRS and CDR2 YFSETQ. The CDR3 contains 15 residues. The junction had 10 bases not matched to a gene; V was cut back by 4 bases and J by 5 bases.

V is TRBV9 and J is TRBJ2-1; a weak D match, TRBD2 (6 bases). The V and J ends lost 0 bases and 8 bases respectively, with 15 bases between them. CDR3 size: 15 residues. Germline loops: CDR1 SGDLS, CDR2 YYNGEE. CDR3 sequence: CASSVEVGGSDEQFF. CDR3 DNA: TGTGCCAGCAGCGTAGAGGTCGGGGGATCTGATGAGCAGTTCTTC.

V usage is TRBV6-5 and J usage is TRBJ1-5; TRBD1 agrees at 8 bases. Germline CDR1 and CDR2: MNHEY and SVGAGI. The length of the CDR3 is 14 residues. The V segment lost 6 bases and the J segment 7 bases; nucleotides outside the gene matches: 8. The DNA for the CDR3 is TGTGCCAGCAGACTCGGACAGGGCCGGCAGCCCCAGCATTTT. It encodes CASRLGQGRQPQHF.

The rearrangement uses TRBV24-1 and TRBJ2-1; tentatively, D is TRBD1 (6 bases). V lost 1 base, J lost 10 bases, and 10 bases lay in between. This CDR3 spans 13 amino acids. Germline values: CDR1 KGHDR, CDR2 SFDVKD. The DNA of the CDR3 is TGTGCCACCAGTGATTTTTCCGGGACAGAGCAGTTCTTC. Translation gives CATSDFSGTEQFF.

A few counts support this clone. This chain uses TRBV2 with TRBJ2-5; a possible D gene is TRBD1 (6 bases). V was cut by 7 bases and J by 2 bases, with 14 bases left in between. Germline values: CDR1 SNHLY, CDR2 FYNNEI. The CDR3 runs 14 residues. The CDR3 nucleotides are TGTGCCAGCAATAAAGGGACACTACAAGAGACCCAGTACTTC. This codes for CASNKGTLQETQYF. The full variable domain, with the rest looked up from reference TRBV2 and TRBJ2-5, is EPEVTQTPSHQVTQMGQEVILRCVPISNHLYFYWYRQILGQKVEFLVSFYNNEISEKSEIFDDQFSVERPDGSNFTLKIRSTKLEDSAMYFCASNKGTLQETQYFGPGTRLLVL.

This rearrangement joins TRBV4-2 to TRBJ1-3; D unresolved. The CDR3 is made up of 15 amino acids. Looked up from germline, CDR1 is LGHNA and CDR2 is YNFKEQ. The V end was cut by 4 bases, the J end by 3 bases, with 13 bases between. DNA of the CDR3: TGTGCCAGCAGCCCGGCGGGATATGGTGGAAACACCATATATTTT. Encoded protein: CASSPAGYGGNTIYF.

The chain uses TRBV2 and TRBJ2-2; a weak D match, TRBD2 (5 bases). The CDR3 runs 15 residues. Trimming pared 2 bases from V and 4 bases from J, leaving 11 bases between. CDR1 and CDR2 from the germline V gene are SNHLY and FYNNEI. The CDR3 region has the DNA TGTGCCAGCAGTGAACTACTAGTCCCCACCGGGGAGCTGTTTTTT. Residues: CASSELLVPTGELFF. The full variable domain, rest sourced from reference TRBV2 and TRBJ2-2, is EPEVTQTPSHQVTQMGQEVILRCVPISNHLYFYWYRQILGQKVEFLVSFYNNEISEKSEIFDDQFSVERPDGSNFTLKIRSTKLEDSAMYFCASSELLVPTGELFFGEGSRLTVL.

The chain carries TRBV6-5 and TRBJ2-4; TRBD1 is a possible D gene (5 bases). Trimming shortened V by 0 bases and J by 6 bases, and 12 bases separated the two germline ends. In germline, CDR1 is MNHEY, CDR2 SVGAGI. The CDR3 is 15 residues long. CDR3: CASSYSIGTGNIQYF. DNA for the CDR3: TGTGCCAGCAGTTACTCGATTGGTACAGGAAACATTCAGTACTTC.

The chain is built from TRBV3-1 (or the pseudogene TRBV3-2) and TRBJ1-1; 8 nucleotides align to TRBD1. CDR3 length equals 13 residues. V lost 0 bases, J lost 13 bases, and 7 bases stayed unmatched. Germline CDR1 LGHDT, CDR2 YNNKEL (reference sequence). The CDR3 bases are TGTGCCAGCAGCCAAGATCCGGGGACAGGAGGTTTCTTT. Encoded protein: CASSQDPGTGGFF.

The rearrangement uses TRBV27 and TRBJ1-2, with D perhaps TRBD1 (5 bases). The CDR3 covers 13 residues. CDR1 MNHEY and CDR2 SMNVEV come from the germline V gene (reference sequence). The V and J ends lost 2 bases and 5 bases respectively, with 9 bases between them. CDR3: CASSLKGLYGYTF. CDR3 sequence (DNA): TGTGCCAGCAGTTTAAAGGGGTTGTATGGCTACACCTTC.

CDR3 amino acids: CASSPGGGGGPGELFF. The CDR3 bases are TGTGCCAGCAGCCCCGGTGGGGGCGGGGGCCCCGGGGAGCTGTTTTTT. The chain combines TRBV7-3 with TRBJ2-2, with D possibly TRBD2 on 7 matching bases. Trimming removed 5 bases from V and 6 bases from J, with 19 bases in between. Germline assignment: CDR1 SGHTA and CDR2 FQGTGA. This CDR3 spans 16 amino acids. The whole variable domain, filled in from reference TRBV7-3 and TRBJ2-2, reads GAGVSQTPSNKVTEKGKYVELRCDPISGHTALYWYRQSLGQGPEFLIYFQGTGAADDSGLPNDRFFAVRPEGSVSTLKIQRTERGDSAVYLCASSPGGGGGPGELFFGEGSRLTVL.

This clone was counted a single time. The V gene is TRBV5-6, the J gene TRBJ2-7, with D maybe TRBD1 (5 bases). The V end lost 5 bases, the J end lost 0 bases, and 21 bases lay between the germline ends. Germline V lookup: CDR1 SGHDT, CDR2 YYEEEE. The CDR3 totals 17 residues. The CDR3 region is CASSLIQGLRVSYEQYF. As DNA, the CDR3 is TGTGCCAGCAGTCTTATCCAAGGCCTCAGGGTCTCCTACGAGCAGTACTTC.

J is TRBJ2-5 and V is TRBV14; 10 bases agree with TRBD1. The CDR3 runs 14 residues. Losses at the gene ends were 5 bases for V and 4 bases for J; bases not matched to a gene: 4. Per the germline V gene, CDR1 is SGHDN and CDR2 is FVKESK. Here the CDR3 DNA reads TGTGCCAGCAGCGAGGGACAGGGGTTAGAGACCCAGTACTTC. Amino acids: CASSEGQGLETQYF.

V is TRBV12-3 or TRBV12-4 and J is TRBJ1-1; 8 bases align to TRBD1. The CDR3 has 13 residues. Unmatched junction bases numbered 3, after V lost 7 bases and J lost 2 bases. The CDR3, as DNA: TGTGCCAGCACCGACAGGGGAAACACTGAAGCTTTCTTT. Residues: CASTDRGNTEAFF.